This T cell receptor beta chain was recovered during a study of T cell responses to AZD1222 COVID-19 vaccine. Study-level results: Nearly half of spike-specific TCRs reportedly target variant regions that are unmutated in the B.1.351 and B.1.1.7 variants. White British ancestry dominated among donors, who included more females, and clonal diversity was possibly underestimated.

TCRdb's table, derived via immunoSEQ multiplex PCR, lists solely in-frame clones and lacks some. In the table there are about 100,000 clones, about 85% of which are singletons. With 6 bases clipped from V and 0 bases from J, the junction kept 5 bases outside the gene matches. Germline lookup yields CDR1 MRHNA and CDR2 SNTAGT. This CDR3 contains 15 residues. As to this clone: The antigen remains undetermined.

The chain employs TRBV6-4 and TRBJ2-1; the match to TRBD2 covers 7 bases. The source is an adult in good health. The material sequenced was peripheral blood, taken on day 0 of AZD1222 vaccination. CDR3 sequence reads: CASRETSLSYNEQFF. CDR3 bases: TGTGCCAGCAGAGAGACTAGCCTCTCCTACAATGAGCAGTTCTTC.